The clone carrying this T cell receptor (beta chain) is a singleton in its sample. The record originates from a study of T cell changes during pregnancy in multiple sclerosis. The CDR3 has 11 residues. V dropped 5 bases and J dropped 7 bases, with 5 bases sitting between them. CDR1 is MNHNY, CDR2 SVGAGI, per germline (reference sequence). The protocol was immunoSEQ multiplex PCR, while the TCRdb copy is restricted to in-frame clones and leaves out a portion. The table has approximately 47,000 clones, around nine tenths seen once; the top ten hold 1.9%. Specimen: peripheral blood, collected in the first trimester of pregnancy. The V and J genes are TRBV6-6 and TRBJ1-4; D gene ambiguous. The TCR comes from a female donor with multiple sclerosis, enrolled in a pregnancy study. The CDR3 spells CASSLVEKLFF. In nucleotides, the CDR3 is TGTGCCAGCAGTCTCGTTGAAAAACTGTTTTTT.